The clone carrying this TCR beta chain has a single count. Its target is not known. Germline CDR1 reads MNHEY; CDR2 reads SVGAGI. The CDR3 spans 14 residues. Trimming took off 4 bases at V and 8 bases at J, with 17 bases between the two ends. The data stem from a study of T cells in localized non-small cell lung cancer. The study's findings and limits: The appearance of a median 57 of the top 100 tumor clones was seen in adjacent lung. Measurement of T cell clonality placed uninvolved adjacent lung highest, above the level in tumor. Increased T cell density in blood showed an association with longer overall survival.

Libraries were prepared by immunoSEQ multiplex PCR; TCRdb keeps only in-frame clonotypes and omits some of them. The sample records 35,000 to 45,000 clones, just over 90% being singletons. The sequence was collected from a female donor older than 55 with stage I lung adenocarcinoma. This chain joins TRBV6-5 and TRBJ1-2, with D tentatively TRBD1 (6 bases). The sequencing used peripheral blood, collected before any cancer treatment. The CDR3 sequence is CASSFGQGLEGYTF. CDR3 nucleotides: TGTGCCAGCAGTTTCGGGCAGGGGCTAGAAGGCTACACCTTC.